A selection of T cell receptor beta chains follows, all from one sample in a study of T cells in tumors after PD-1 blockade. The method was immunoSEQ multiplex PCR; TCRdb's version includes in-frame clones alone and lacks a portion of them. This sample has approximately 63,000 clones, with 74% found just once. The sample consisted of PBMCs, taken after anti-PD-1 treatment. All receptors come from a human donor with basal cell carcinoma. CDR3s include the opening cysteine and the closing phenylalanine or tryptophan. D genes are given only for firm matches. Expanded clones are given a class, and other clones once, few, many or no size at all.

once	TRBV28	-	TRBJ2-7	CASSFARLDSFF	TGTGCCAGCAGTTTCGCTCGGTTGGACAGCTTCTTC
few	TRBV27	TRBD1	TRBJ1-2	CASSSTGSSYYGYTF	TGTGCCAGCAGTTCGACAGGGTCGTCATACTATGGCTACACCTTC
-	TRBV12-3/TRBV12-4	-	TRBJ1-6	CASSYQGMGPLHF	TGTGCCAGCAGTTACCAGGGGATGGGCCCCCTCCACTTT
-	TRBV5-1	-	TRBJ1-2	CASSLERGGYTF	TGCGCCAGCAGCTTGGAACGCGGTGGCTACACCTTC
-	TRBV4-1	-	TRBJ2-4	CASSQDQGGATIQYF	TGCGCCAGCAGCCAAGATCAGGGGGGGGCTACCATTCAGTACTTC
many	TRBV19	-	TRBJ1-3	CASSIGGGGQSSGNTIYF	TGTGCCAGTAGTATAGGGGGCGGTGGGCAGAGCTCTGGAAACACCATATATTTT
few	TRBV5-1	-	TRBJ1-4	CASSFDSPNEKLFF	TGCGCCAGCAGCTTTGACAGCCCTAATGAAAAACTGTTTTTT
-	TRBV12-3/TRBV12-4	-	TRBJ1-1	CASSGGPRTEAFF	TGTGCCAGCAGTGGGGGACCACGGACTGAAGCTTTCTTT
-	TRBV5-1	TRBD2	TRBJ2-7	CASSQEGQRGYEQYF	TGCGCCAGCAGCCAGGAGGGCCAGCGGGGCTACGAGCAGTACTTC
-	TRBV5-4	TRBD1	TRBJ2-7	CASSFTGGPYEQYF	TGTGCCAGCAGCTTCACAGGGGGCCCCTACGAGCAGTACTTC
-	TRBV6-5	-	TRBJ1-1	CASSSPWGGTEAFF	TGTGCCAGCAGTTCCCCGTGGGGTGGCACTGAAGCTTTCTTT
-	TRBV2	TRBD1	TRBJ1-1	CASSTGVVFTEAFF	TGTGCCAGCAGTACAGGGGTGGTCTTTACTGAAGCTTTCTTT
-	TRBV20-1	-	TRBJ1-1	CSASRSGPLTEAFF	TGCAGTGCTAGTAGGTCGGGACCCCTCACTGAAGCTTTCTTT
once	TRBV6-5	-	TRBJ1-6	CASATGRNSPLHF	TGTGCCAGCGCCACAGGGAGAAATTCACCCCTCCACTTT
-	TRBV19	-	TRBJ1-1	CASSIAQGRNTEAFF	TGTGCCAGCAGTATCGCTCAAGGTAGGAACACTGAAGCTTTCTTT
-	TRBV2	-	TRBJ1-1	CASSTASTTEAFF	TGTGCCAGCAGTACGGCCTCGACCACTGAAGCTTTCTTT
few	TRBV6-1	-	TRBJ1-6	CASSELRGFYNSPLHF	TGTGCCAGCAGTGAATTGAGGGGTTTCTATAATTCACCCCTCCACTTT
-	TRBV9	-	TRBJ2-5	CASSPAPQAVNQYF	TGTGCCAGCAGCCCCGCCCCCCAGGCTGTTAACCAGTACTTC
-	TRBV21-1	-	TRBJ2-7	CASSKNYRETYEQYF	TGTGCCAGCAGCAAAAACTACAGGGAAACCTACGAGCAGTACTTC
-	TRBV3-1/TRBV3-2	TRBD1	TRBJ1-2	CASSDQRDRGRGRTGYTF	TGTGCCAGCAGCGACCAGCGGGACAGGGGGCGAGGTCGGACTGGCTACACCTTC
few	TRBV10-3	-	TRBJ2-2	CAISELGGATRTGELFF	TGTGCCATCAGTGAGTTAGGAGGGGCCACAAGGACCGGGGAGCTGTTTTTT
-	TRBV28	TRBD2	TRBJ2-4	CATLAGIKNIQYF	TGTGCCACCTTAGCGGGGATCAAAAACATTCAGTACTTC
-	TRBV19	-	TRBJ2-6	CASSLSEANVLTF	TGTGCCAGTAGTCTCAGCGAGGCCAACGTCCTGACTTTC
-	TRBV3-1/TRBV3-2	TRBD2	TRBJ2-5	CASSRRTSGGAETQYF	TGTGCCAGCAGCCGCAGGACTAGCGGGGGGGCTGAGACCCAGTACTTC